One sample yielded the 17 T cell receptor beta chains listed below, sequenced in a study of CD8 T cells in ankylosing spondylitis. One entry per CDR3 protein, called by TCRdb with MiXCR from the 5' RACE reads. The sample lists 340,000 or so distinct CDR3 sequences; roughly 14% were seen once. Sequenced: blood, either unsorted or a sorted T cell fraction (not recorded which). The receptors were sampled from a male donor with ankylosing spondylitis or in good health (not recorded which).

The chain has TRBV19 and TRBJ1-1; D unresolved. V was clipped by 3 bases and J by 0 bases, with 11 bases between them. This CDR3 contains 15 residues. Germline V lookup: CDR1 LNHDA, CDR2 SQIVND (reference sequence). CDR3 sequence (DNA): TGTGCCAGTAGTATGGGCGCGGGGATGAACACTGAAGCTTTCTTT. This sequence encodes CASSMGAGMNTEAFF.

V and J are TRBV2 and TRBJ2-1; D gene ambiguous. Deletions cut 5 bases from V and 0 bases from J, with 11 bases between. The length of the CDR3 is 15 residues. Germline lookup yields CDR1 SNHLY and CDR2 FYNNEI. As DNA, the CDR3 is TGTGCCAGCAGTCTGAGCAGGAGCTCCTACAATGAGCAGTTCTTC. Its translation is CASSLSRSSYNEQFF.

The chain employs TRBV11-2 and TRBJ2-7, with TRBD2 matching over 13 bases. Germline CDR1 is SGHAT and CDR2 is FQNNGV. This CDR3 has 15 residues. J gave up 5 bases and V 5 bases, and 6 bases lay outside the gene matches. The CDR3 sequence is CASSLGTSGDHEQYF. CDR3 nucleotides: TGTGCCAGCAGCCTTGGGACTAGCGGGGACCACGAGCAGTACTTC.

CDR3 protein: CASSSTGKRPNEKLFF. CDR3 coding DNA: TGTGCCAGCAGTTCCACAGGGAAAAGGCCTAATGAAAAACTGTTTTTT. This chain joins TRBV6-5 and TRBJ1-4, with D possibly matching TRBD1 (6 bases). Trimming left V 4 bases short and J 3 bases short, with 15 bases between. The CDR3 covers 16 residues. Germline CDR1 MNHEY, CDR2 SVGAGI.

This clonotype was counted a few times. The chain uses TRBV28 and TRBJ1-5; 9 bases align to TRBD1. The CDR3 extends over 16 amino acids. Germline lookup yields CDR1 MDHEN and CDR2 SYDVKM. V lost 6 bases to trimming and J lost 3 bases; unmatched junction nucleotides: 9. The CDR3 here is CASRRGTGYTNQPQHF. The CDR3 DNA follows: TGTGCCAGCAGGCGGGGGACAGGGTATACCAATCAGCCCCAGCATTTT.

The count of this clonotype is one. J is TRBJ2-3 and V is TRBV20-1; 7 nucleotides agree with TRBD2. The ends lost 8 bases at V and 3 bases at J; junction bases unmatched: 5. This CDR3 comprises 12 residues. The germline V gene encodes CDR1 DFQATT and CDR2 SNEGSKA (reference sequence). The CDR3 spells CSTERDTDTQYF. The CDR3 region has the DNA TGCAGTACTGAGCGGGATACAGATACGCAGTATTTT.

The gene calls are TRBV6-1 and TRBJ2-3; no clear D. This CDR3 contains 13 residues. With 1 base removed from V and 9 bases from J, the gap between germline ends came to 11 bases. Germline V gene data show CDR1 as MNHNS and CDR2 as SASEGT. This CDR3 is CASSEGSSKTQYF. CDR3 in DNA: TGTGCCAGCAGTGAAGGGTCCTCGAAAACGCAGTATTTT.

The chain joins TRBV11-2 to TRBJ1-1, with a possible D match to TRBD1 (5 bases). Germline assignment: CDR1 SGHAT and CDR2 FQNNGV. V lost 6 bases and J lost 5, with 22 bases in between. This CDR3 is 16 amino acids long. The CDR3 reads CASRRPGGRGGTEAFF. CDR3 coding DNA: TGTGCCAGCAGACGTCCCGGCGGGCGGGGGGGGACTGAAGCTTTCTTT.

This clonotype came up a few times. The chain carries TRBV5-1 and TRBJ2-2; D gene unclear. Germline V gives CDR1 SGHRS, CDR2 YFSETQ. This CDR3 has 15 amino acids. The germline V and J ends were trimmed by 0 bases and 3 bases, with 9 bases remaining between them. Written as DNA, the CDR3 is TGCGCCAGCAGCTTGGATCGGTATCACACCGGGGAGCTGTTTTTT. This sequence encodes CASSLDRYHTGELFF.

This chain joins TRBV20-1 and TRBJ2-6, with 11 bases lining up with TRBD2. The CDR3 is made up of 16 amino acids. Germline V lookup: CDR1 DFQATT, CDR2 SNEGSKA (reference sequence). CDR3 region: CSGLAGGPSGANVLTF. DNA for the CDR3: TGCAGCGGCCTAGCGGGAGGTCCCTCTGGGGCCAACGTCCTGACTTTC.

This clonotype was picked up a small number of times. V is TRBV7-9 and J is TRBJ2-3; 9 bases are a match to TRBD1. This CDR3 has 17 amino acids. The germline gives CDR1 SEHNR, CDR2 FQNEAQ (reference sequence). Losses at the gene ends were 3 bases for V and 1 base for J; bases not matched to a gene: 8. The DNA for the CDR3 is TGTGCCAGCAGCTTTCGGTCCCGGACAGGGGGCACAGATACGCAGTATTTT. Translated, it gives CASSFRSRTGGTDTQYF.

The table lists this clonotype with a few counts. The chain combines TRBV6-2 or TRBV6-3 with TRBJ1-3, with D hard to call. The CDR3 totals 13 residues. Germline lookup yields CDR1 MNHEY and CDR2 SVGEGT. V was shortened by 0 bases and J by 11 bases, with 11 bases between the two germline ends. CDR3 in DNA: TGTGCCAGCAGTTACTCGAACCGAGCGGCCATATATTTT. This encodes CASSYSNRAAIYF.

The chain carries TRBV5-1 and TRBJ2-7; D may be TRBD1 (5 bases). Germline CDR1 and CDR2: SGHRS and YFSETQ. This CDR3 comprises 14 residues. The germline V and J ends were trimmed by 0 bases and 6 bases, with 13 bases remaining between them. The CDR3: CASSLARDSTEQYF. CDR3 bases: TGCGCCAGCAGCTTGGCCAGGGATAGTACCGAGCAGTACTTC.

This chain connects TRBV19 to TRBJ2-3; 10 bases are shared with TRBD1. From germline, CDR1 is LNHDA and CDR2 SQIVND (reference sequence). The V and J ends lost 6 bases and 3 bases, in that order; junction bases with no gene match: 9. The length of the CDR3 is 16 residues. CDR3 residues: CASRSGDRGITDTQYF. As DNA, the CDR3 is TGTGCCAGTAGATCCGGGGACAGGGGAATTACAGATACGCAGTATTTT.

The V and J genes are TRBV7-2 and TRBJ1-2; the D gene is possibly TRBD1 (5 bases). The CDR3 loop spans 16 amino acids. Germline V gene sequence: CDR1 SGHTA, CDR2 FQGNSA. The V end was cut by 5 bases, the J end by 0 bases, with 16 bases between. In DNA form, the CDR3 reads TGTGCCAGCAGCGCAGCGGGGGAGAGGGCTAACTATGGCTACACCTTC. It encodes CASSAAGERANYGYTF.

This clonotype was detected many times. The CDR3 loop reads CASSFTGKVDQPQHF. DNA of the CDR3: TGTGCCAGCAGTTTTACAGGGAAGGTCGATCAGCCCCAGCATTTT. The chain is built from TRBV12-3 or TRBV12-4 and TRBJ1-5, with D maybe TRBD1 (6 bases). The V and J ends lost 3 bases and 5 bases respectively, with 14 bases between them. This CDR3 has 15 amino acids.

This clonotype was counted a few times. The CDR3 end shows no conserved phenylalanine or tryptophan, and so a read error is likely. It is unclear where the CDR3 begins or ends on the DNA, so no DNA is shown, and the CDR3 is as TCRdb lists it. This chain links TRBV6-5 with TRBJ2-4; TRBD2 is the table's D call and was not checked against the DNA. Germline assignment: CDR1 MNHEY and CDR2 SVGAGI. The CDR3 length is 9 residues, termini included. The CDR3 loop is CASSYLPRV.